This TCR beta chain derives from a study of tumor and adjacent non-tumor tissue in lung cancer. The CDR3 has 15 amino acids. CDR1 SGHAT and CDR2 FQNNGV come from the germline V gene. The library came from three nested PCR rounds adapted from ARM-PCR protocols. A single record per CDR3 protein comes from TCRdb applying MiXCR to the multiplex PCR reads. The repertoire holds tens of thousands of distinct CDR3 sequences, with around 70% as singletons. This sample's RNA came from whole unsorted tissue. The normal lung tissue was taken more than 3 cm from the tumor edge. This clonotype was found a few times. One end of the junction fails to match germline, which may point to a read error.

The sequence derives from a woman between 50 and 59 years old with non-small cell lung cancer. This rearrangement joins TRBV11-2 to TRBJ2-7, with 8 bases matching TRBD1. Sequences were obtained from distant non-tumor lung tissue. This chain's CDR3 is CASSSGTGRTYVQYF. In DNA form, the CDR3 reads TGTGCCAGCAGTTCGGGGACAGGCCGCACCTACGTGCAGTACTTC.